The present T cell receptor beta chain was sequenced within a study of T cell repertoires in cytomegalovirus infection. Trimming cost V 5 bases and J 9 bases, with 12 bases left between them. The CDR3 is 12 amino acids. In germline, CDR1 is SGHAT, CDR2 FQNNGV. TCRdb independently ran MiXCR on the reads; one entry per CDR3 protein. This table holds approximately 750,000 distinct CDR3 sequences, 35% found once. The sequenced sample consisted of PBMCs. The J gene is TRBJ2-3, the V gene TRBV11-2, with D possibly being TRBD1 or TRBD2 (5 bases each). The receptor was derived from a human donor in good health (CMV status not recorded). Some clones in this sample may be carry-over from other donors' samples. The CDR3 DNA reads TGTGCCAGCAGCATCAGGGCGGGCACGCAGTATTTT. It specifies CASSIRAGTQYF.